This entry lists 23 T cell receptor beta chains sequenced from one sample in a study of patients and donors after allogeneic stem cell transplantation. TCRdb called the RT-PCR reads again in MiXCR, with one record for every CDR3 protein. The table has fewer than 500,000 distinct CDR3 sequences, under 20% seen once. The specimen was blood, either unsorted or a sorted T cell fraction (not recorded which). These receptors came from a human donor who was either an allogeneic HSCT recipient or a stem cell or donor lymphocyte infusion donor (not recorded which). It is not recorded whose cells these are; they may come from a transplant donor.

This clonotype has a handful of counts. The chain employs TRBV7-9 and TRBJ2-7; TRBD2 is a possible D gene (5 bases). This CDR3 region has 15 residues. Germline-derived CDR1 and CDR2 are SEHNR and FQNEAQ (reference sequence). Trimming took 4 bases from V and 0 from J, leaving 13 bases between them. The CDR3 sequence: CASSSRGLSSYEQYF. As DNA, the CDR3 is TGTGCCAGCAGCTCACGCGGGCTGAGCTCCTACGAGCAGTACTTC.

The chain joins TRBV10-3 to TRBJ1-1, with 7 bases identical to TRBD1. This CDR3 comprises 14 residues. The V segment lost 9 bases and the J segment 3 bases; nucleotides outside the gene matches: 10. CDR1 and CDR2 (germline): ENHRY, SYGVKD. The CDR3 protein is CAMKRQGKDTEAFF. In DNA, the CDR3 is TGTGCCATGAAGCGACAGGGAAAAGACACTGAAGCTTTCTTT.

This sequence joins TRBV9 and TRBJ2-1; 8 bases are a match to TRBD2. The length of the CDR3 is 19 residues. From germline, CDR1 is SGDLS and CDR2 YYNGEE. J gave up 0 bases and V 4 bases, and 15 bases lay outside the gene matches. CDR3 sequence: CASSPLSSSGPRSYNEQFF. The CDR3, as DNA: TGTGCCAGCAGCCCCCTATCCTCTAGCGGGCCGCGCTCCTACAATGAGCAGTTCTTC.

This clonotype appeared a few times. The chain is built from TRBV12-3 or TRBV12-4 and TRBJ1-2; D gene ambiguous. CDR3 length: 14 amino acids. The V end lost 1 base, the J end lost 7 bases, and 13 bases lay between the germline ends. CDR3 DNA sequence: TGTGCCAGCAGTTTAGGGACTTTCGACGCTGGCTACACCTTC. Its translation: CASSLGTFDAGYTF.

The J gene is TRBJ2-3, the V gene TRBV25-1; no clear D. Germline V gene sequence: CDR1 MGHDK, CDR2 SYGVNS. V dropped 6 bases and J dropped 0 bases, with 13 bases sitting between them. CDR3 size: 15 residues. CDR3: CASSRLDQSTDTQYF. CDR3 DNA: TGTGCCAGCAGCCGACTGGACCAAAGCACAGATACGCAGTATTTT.

V is TRBV24-1 and J is TRBJ2-2; possibly TRBD2 for D (7 bases). This CDR3 has 20 amino acids. Trimming stripped 3 bases from V and 7 bases from J, with 29 bases between. Looked up from germline, CDR1 is KGHDR and CDR2 is SFDVKD. This CDR3 reads CATSDDSFRGAPSKVGELFF. CDR3 DNA: TGTGCCACCAGTGATGACTCCTTTCGGGGGGCCCCCTCCAAAGTCGGGGAGCTGTTTTTT.

This clonotype was picked up a small number of times. The V call is TRBV7-8, the J call TRBJ1-5; 9 nucleotides line up with TRBD1. Germline lookup yields CDR1 SGHVS and CDR2 FQNEAQ. The CDR3 has 16 amino acids. The ends lost 1 base at V and 6 bases at J; junction bases unmatched: 7. Here the CDR3 reads CASSLGEGQGSQPQHF. The CDR3 DNA follows: TGTGCCAGCAGCTTAGGGGAGGGACAGGGAAGTCAGCCCCAGCATTTT.

There are many counts of this clonotype. The genes are TRBV12-3 or TRBV12-4 and TRBJ1-2; TRBD1 might be the D (5 bases). The CDR3 has 14 residues. Trimming removed 4 bases at V and 8 bases at J, with 17 bases between. CDR3 protein: CASSSSTATRGYTF. The DNA of the CDR3 is TGTGCCAGCAGTTCCTCGACAGCCACAAGGGGCTACACCTTC.

This clonotype has ten or more counts. The chain couples TRBV12-3 or TRBV12-4 to TRBJ2-7, with 8 nucleotides matching TRBD1. The CDR3 spans 13 residues. The junction had 4 bases not matched to a gene; V was cut back by 6 bases and J by 3 bases. The DNA for the CDR3 is TGTGCCAGCAGGAAAACAGGGGGCTACGAGCAGTACTTC. This translates into CASRKTGGYEQYF.

V is TRBV29-1 and J is TRBJ1-1; no clear D. This CDR3 is built from 13 residues. V was shortened by 4 bases and J by 0 bases, with 9 bases between the two germline ends. The germline V gene encodes CDR1 SQVTM and CDR2 ANQGSEA. The CDR3 DNA reads TGCAGCGTTGGTCGGCGGCTGAACACTGAAGCTTTCTTT. This encodes CSVGRRLNTEAFF.

This clonotype was observed once. The chain recombines TRBV24-1 with TRBJ2-6; a possible D gene is TRBD2 (7 bases). CDR3 length equals 16 residues. V lost 3 bases and J lost 3, with 11 bases in between. CDR1 KGHDR and CDR2 SFDVKD come from the germline V gene. Here the CDR3 reads CATSDLGGDGANVLTF. The CDR3 nucleotides are TGTGCCACCAGTGATCTAGGGGGGGATGGGGCCAACGTCCTGACTTTC.

This clonotype was seen a handful of times. The rearrangement joins TRBV21-1 to TRBJ1-4; TRBD1, as called in the table, went unchecked against the DNA. TRBV21-1 corresponds to a pseudogene. The CDR3 is made up of 14 amino acids. The CDR3 bases are TGTGCCAGCAGCGCCGACAGGCTTTATGAAAAACTGTTTTTT. Translated: CASSADRLYEKLFF.

The chain is built from TRBV6-5 and TRBJ1-3; D is possibly TRBD1 (6 bases). Germline assignment: CDR1 MNHEY and CDR2 SVGAGI. This CDR3 has 17 residues. V shed 4 bases and J shed 6 bases, with 22 bases lying between them. CDR3 sequence (DNA): TGTGCCAGCAGTTCAAAGATAGGGACACAAAAAGAAAACACCATATATTTT. The encoded protein is CASSSKIGTQKENTIYF.

This clonotype was seen only once. This rearrangement joins TRBV11-2 to TRBJ2-7; D might be TRBD1 or TRBD2, each matching 6 bases. The CDR3 sequence is 14 residues long. Germline lookup yields CDR1 SGHAT and CDR2 FQNNGV. Trimming removed 1 base at V and 5 bases at J, with 12 bases between. DNA for the CDR3: TGTGCCAGCAGCTTAGTTCGGGGGCCCAACGAGCAGTACTTC. Translating gives CASSLVRGPNEQYF.

This clonotype occurred a few times. The rearrangement joins TRBV20-1 to TRBJ2-7, with TRBD2 matching over 7 bases. Trimming at V came to 1 base and at J to 5 bases, leaving 11 bases not matched to a gene. The CDR3 is 15 residues long. Germline CDR1 reads DFQATT; CDR2 reads SNEGSKA (reference sequence). This chain's CDR3 is CSARVWGGSTDEQYF. The CDR3 DNA follows: TGCAGTGCTAGAGTATGGGGCGGGAGTACGGACGAGCAGTACTTC.

This clonotype was counted only a few times. V gene TRBV12-3 or TRBV12-4 combines with J gene TRBJ2-2; possibly TRBD1 for D (5 bases). The length of the CDR3 is 15 residues. With 4 bases removed from V and 6 bases from J, the gap between germline ends came to 15 bases. The CDR3 DNA follows: TGTGCCAGCAGTTCGCCCACTTTAGGGGCCGGGGAGCTGTTTTTT. It encodes CASSSPTLGAGELFF.

This clonotype was picked up a small number of times. V usage is TRBV5-6 and J usage is TRBJ1-1, with TRBD1 matching over 7 bases. The CDR3 sequence is 13 residues long. Trimming took 2 bases from V and 5 from J; bases not matched to a gene: 3. CDR1 SGHDT and CDR2 YYEEEE come from the germline V gene. The CDR3 loop reads CASSFTGETEAFF. CDR3 DNA sequence: TGTGCCAGCAGCTTCACAGGGGAAACTGAAGCTTTCTTT.

The rearrangement joins TRBV4-2 to TRBJ2-1, with D tentatively TRBD1 (5 bases). Germline-derived CDR1 and CDR2 are LGHNA and YNFKEQ. The ends were cut back, 1 base at V and 4 bases at J, with 17 bases in the middle. CDR3 size: 17 residues. CDR3: CASSQGPKGPKYNEQFF. The CDR3 nucleotides are TGTGCCAGCAGCCAAGGACCGAAGGGGCCGAAATACAATGAGCAGTTCTTC.

This chain connects TRBV28 to TRBJ2-7; the D is unclear. V shed 7 bases and J shed 3 bases, with 7 bases lying between them. Germline CDR1 reads MDHEN; CDR2 reads SYDVKM. This CDR3 has 11 residues. The CDR3 protein is CASIGDYEQYF. The CDR3 DNA follows: TGTGCCAGCATAGGAGACTACGAGCAGTACTTC. Combining the CDR3 with reference TRBV28 and TRBJ2-7 gives the whole variable domain DVKVTQSSRYLVKRTGEKVFLECVQDMDHENMFWYRQDPGLGLRLIYFSYDVKMKEKGDIPEGYSVSREKKERFSLILESASTNQTSMYLCASIGDYEQYFGPGTRLTVT.

The rearrangement links TRBV10-3 to TRBJ1-6; D ambiguous. Germline lookup yields CDR1 ENHRY and CDR2 SYGVKD. CDR3 size: 12 residues. V was clipped by 3 bases and J by 15 bases, with 12 bases between them. As DNA, the CDR3 is TGTGCCATCAGTGATAAAGGAGATCTCCTCCACTTT. Its translation is CAISDKGDLLHF.

V and J are TRBV5-1 and TRBJ2-1; 10 bases are shared with TRBD2. V was pared by 3 bases and J by 5 bases, with 8 bases of the junction left unmatched. The germline gives CDR1 SGHRS, CDR2 YFSETQ. CDR3 length: 16 amino acids. The CDR3 DNA reads as TGCGCCAGCAGCTGGGGTAGCGGGGGGTCCCACAATGAGCAGTTCTTC. This sequence encodes CASSWGSGGSHNEQFF. The variable domain in full, completed from reference TRBV5-1 and TRBJ2-1, reads KAGVTQTPRYLIKTRGQQVTLSCSPISGHRSVSWYQQTPGQGLQFLFEYFSETQRNKGNFPGRFSGRQFSNSRSEMNVSTLELGDSALYLCASSWGSGGSHNEQFFGPGTRLTVL.

This chain links TRBV5-8 with TRBJ2-4; D gene unclear. The CDR3 has 14 amino acids. Germline V gene lookup returns CDR1 SGHTS and CDR2 YDEGEE. V was clipped by 6 bases and J by 1 base, with 11 bases between them. The CDR3 reads CASNDLGAKNIQYF. In DNA form, the CDR3 reads TGTGCCAGCAACGATCTAGGGGCCAAAAACATTCAGTACTTC.

This chain links TRBV20-1 with TRBJ2-7; either TRBD1 or TRBD2 may fit D (6 bases each). V lost 0 bases, J lost 4 bases, and 16 bases lay in between. The CDR3 has 15 residues. The V gene's germline CDR1 is DFQATT and CDR2 SNEGSKA (reference sequence). In DNA, the CDR3 is TGCAGTGCTAGAGATATGACCGGGGGCTTTTACGAGCAGTACTTC. Translation: CSARDMTGGFYEQYF.